This T cell receptor beta chain was documented in a study of post-analysis software for immune sequencing data. Whole-study findings and limits: About 5 TRBV segments (TRBV5-6, TRBV5-1 and TRBV20-1 among them) occurred more frequently in patients than in controls.

Turning to this clonotype: Its antigen is unknown. Being one base from a much bigger clone, this may be a read error.

This CDR3 has 14 residues. V gave up 6 bases and J gave up 2 bases; unmatched junction bases: 2. In germline, CDR1 is MNHNY, CDR2 SVGAGI (reference sequence). The TCR beta cDNA libraries carried unique molecular identifiers. TCRdb fed the PCR reads into MiXCR, producing one record per CDR3 protein. The table shows under 900,000 distinct CDR3 sequences, with about 57% occurring only once. The chain employs TRBV6-6 and TRBJ2-3; TRBD1 matches at 10 bases. Sequenced material: blood. The source is a girl between 10 and 17 years old with multiple sclerosis. DNA of the CDR3: TGTGCCAGCAGCGGACAGGGGGACACAGATACGCAGTATTTT. This gives the protein CASSGQGDTDTQYF.